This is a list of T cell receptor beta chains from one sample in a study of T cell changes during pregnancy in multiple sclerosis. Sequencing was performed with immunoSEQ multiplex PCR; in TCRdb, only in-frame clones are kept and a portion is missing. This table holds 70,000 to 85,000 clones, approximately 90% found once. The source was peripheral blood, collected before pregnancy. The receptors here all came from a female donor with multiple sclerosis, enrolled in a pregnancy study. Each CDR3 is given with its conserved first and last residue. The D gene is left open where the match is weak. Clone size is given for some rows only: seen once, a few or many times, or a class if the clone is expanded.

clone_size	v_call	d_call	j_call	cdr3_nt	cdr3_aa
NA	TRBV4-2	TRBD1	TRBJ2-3	TGTGCCAGCAGCCAAGATCTCGGACAGGGGGCGACAGATACGCAGTATTTT	CASSQDLGQGATDTQYF
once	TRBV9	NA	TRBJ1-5	TGTGCCAGCAGCGCGTCTTCAGGGGCAAATCAGCCCCAGCATTTT	CASSASSGANQPQHF
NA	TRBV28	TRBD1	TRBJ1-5	TGTGCCAGCGGACTTCTACAGGGGGCTGATAGCAATCAGCCCCAGCATTTT	CASGLLQGADSNQPQHF
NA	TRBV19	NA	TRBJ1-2	TGTGCCAGTAGGAACCAAGGAGGAAACTATGGCTACACCTTC	CASRNQGGNYGYTF
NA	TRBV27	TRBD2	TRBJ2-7	TGTGCCAGCAGTTCGGGACTAGCGGGCTACGAGCAGTACTTC	CASSSGLAGYEQYF
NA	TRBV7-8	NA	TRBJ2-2	TGTGCCAGCAGCCTTACCAGGCAGGCCGGGGAGCTGTTTTTT	CASSLTRQAGELFF
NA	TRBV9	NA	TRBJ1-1	TGTGCCAGCAGCGCCGTGGGGGGGTACACTGAAGCTTTCTTT	CASSAVGGYTEAFF
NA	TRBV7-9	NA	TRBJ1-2	TGTGCCAGCAGCATTGATAGTCCTTTCTATGGCTACACCTTC	CASSIDSPFYGYTF
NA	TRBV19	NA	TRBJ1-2	TGTGCCAGTAGGTTCACAGGGAAGGTTAACTATGGCTACACCTTC	CASRFTGKVNYGYTF
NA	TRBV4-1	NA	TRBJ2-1	TGCGCCAGCAGCCAAGAGCTAGCGCCCGACAGGGTGCAGTTCTTC	CASSQELAPDRVQFF
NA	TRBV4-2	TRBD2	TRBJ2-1	TGTGCCAGCAGCCCAACGGGGGGGACTAGCGGGAGGGCCAATGAGCAGTTCTTC	CASSPTGGTSGRANEQFF
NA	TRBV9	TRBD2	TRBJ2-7	TGTGCCAGCAGCGTAGATCGGGGAGGGCCGGAAGAGCAGTACTTC	CASSVDRGGPEEQYF
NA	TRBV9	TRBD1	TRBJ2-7	TGTGCCAGCAGCAACGGACAGGGATACGAGCAGTACTTC	CASSNGQGYEQYF
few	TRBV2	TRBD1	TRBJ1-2	TGTGCCAGCAGTGAAGGGGTCAGGGGGTTTGGCTACACCTTC	CASSEGVRGFGYTF
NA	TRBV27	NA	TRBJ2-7	TGTGCCAGCCGCTCGCAGGGGTCTGGTGAGCAGTACTTC	CASRSQGSGEQYF
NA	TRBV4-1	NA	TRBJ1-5	TGCGCCAGCAGCCAAGATCTACGGCAGCCCCAGCATTTT	CASSQDLRQPQHF
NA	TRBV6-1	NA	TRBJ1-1	TGTGCCAGCAGTGAGGGAGCGGGGCCCGGCACTGAAGCTTTCTTT	CASSEGAGPGTEAFF
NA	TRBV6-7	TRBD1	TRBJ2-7	TGCTCGACAGGGAGCTACGAGCAGTACTTC	CSTGSYEQYF
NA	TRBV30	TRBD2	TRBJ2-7	TGTGCCTGGGCTCCCGGGGGGACCTACGAGCAGTACTTC	CAWAPGGTYEQYF
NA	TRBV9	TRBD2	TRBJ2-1	TGTGCCAGCAGCGTGGGAGGGTGGGTCGAGCAGTTCTTC	CASSVGGWVEQFF
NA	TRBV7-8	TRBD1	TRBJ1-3	TGTGCCAGCAGCTTGGGACAGGTTGGGGGAAACACCATATATTTT	CASSLGQVGGNTIYF
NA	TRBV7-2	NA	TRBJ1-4	TGTGCCAGCAGCCCGCTACAGGACGCAACTAATGAAAAACTGTTTTTT	CASSPLQDATNEKLFF
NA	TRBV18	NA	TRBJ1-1	TGTGCCAGCTCACCCGCAACAGGGACTGAAGCTTTCTTT	CASSPATGTEAFF
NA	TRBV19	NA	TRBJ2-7	TGTGCCAGTAGTACACACAGGGGAGGCGAGCAGTACTTC	CASSTHRGGEQYF
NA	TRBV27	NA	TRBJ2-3	TGTGCCAGCAGCACTTTTAGCGGCCGCACAGATACGCAGTATTTT	CASSTFSGRTDTQYF
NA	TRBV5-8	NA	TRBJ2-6	TGTGCCAGCAGCTTCTTTAGACAGGCTGGCTCTGGGGCCAACGTCCTGACTTTC	CASSFFRQAGSGANVLTF
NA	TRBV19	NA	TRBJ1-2	TGTGCCAGTAGTGCAGGGGACGCTAACTATGGCTACACCTTC	CASSAGDANYGYTF
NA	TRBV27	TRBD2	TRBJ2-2	TGTGCCAGCAGTTTAGTGGGACTAGCGGGGGTGCTGTTTTTT	CASSLVGLAGVLFF
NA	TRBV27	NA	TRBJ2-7	TGTGCCAGCAGTTTATATCCCCCCGGGGCCTACGAGCAGTACTTC	CASSLYPPGAYEQYF
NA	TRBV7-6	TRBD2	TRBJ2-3	TGTGCCAGCAGCTTACTAGCGGGCCCCACCACAGATACGCAGTATTTT	CASSLLAGPTTDTQYF
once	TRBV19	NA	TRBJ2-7	TGTGCCAGTAGTATAGAGGGCAGTTACGAGCAGTACTTC	CASSIEGSYEQYF
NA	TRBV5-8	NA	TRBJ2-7	TGTGCCAGCAGCTTGCTTGGCGGACTTAACTACGAGCAGTACTTC	CASSLLGGLNYEQYF
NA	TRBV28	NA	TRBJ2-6	TGTGCCAGCAGTTTACCTATGTCTGGGGCCAACGTCCTGACTTTC	CASSLPMSGANVLTF
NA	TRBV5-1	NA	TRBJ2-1	TGCGCCAGCAGCGGTATGCCGGAGAGCTCCTACAATGAGCAGTTCTTC	CASSGMPESSYNEQFF
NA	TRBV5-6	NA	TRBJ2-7	TGTGCCAGCAGCTTGTCGTGGCAGACCTACGAGCAGTACTTC	CASSLSWQTYEQYF
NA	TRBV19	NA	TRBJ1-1	TGTGCCAGTAGGGGGGGGTACACTGAAGCTTTCTTT	CASRGGYTEAFF
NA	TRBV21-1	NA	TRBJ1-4	TGTGCCAGCAGCAAAGTCGGGAGTAATGCAACTAATGAAAAACTGTTTTTT	CASSKVGSNATNEKLFF
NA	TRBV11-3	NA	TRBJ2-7	TGTGCCAGCAGCTTAAGGTCCACTACCTACTACGAGCAGTACTTC	CASSLRSTTYYEQYF
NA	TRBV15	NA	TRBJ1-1	TGTGCCACCAGCAGAGCCCGACAGGTCGGTGAAGCTTTCTTT	CATSRARQVGEAFF
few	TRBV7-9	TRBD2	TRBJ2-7	TGTGCCAGCAGTTCACACGGGAGGAAATCCTACGAGCAGTACTTC	CASSSHGRKSYEQYF
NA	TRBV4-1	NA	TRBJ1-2	TGCGCCAGCAGCGGGAGAAGTGCCTATGGCTACACCTTC	CASSGRSAYGYTF
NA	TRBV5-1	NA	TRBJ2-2	TGCGCCAGCAGCTTGACAGGCCACCCGAACACCGGGGAGCTGTTTTTT	CASSLTGHPNTGELFF
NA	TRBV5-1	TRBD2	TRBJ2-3	TGCGCCAGCAGAAGGACTAGCGGGACTAGCACAGATACGCAGTATTTT	CASRRTSGTSTDTQYF
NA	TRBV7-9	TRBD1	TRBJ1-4	TGTGCCAGCAGCTTGGGGACAGGCGAACTGTTTTTT	CASSLGTGELFF
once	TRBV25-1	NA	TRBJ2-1	TGTGCCAGCAGTGTTGGAGGTTATGAGCAGTTCTTC	CASSVGGYEQFF
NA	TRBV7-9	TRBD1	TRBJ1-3	TGTGCCAGCAGCTTAGGACAGGGCCTTTACTCTGGAAACACCATATATTTT	CASSLGQGLYSGNTIYF
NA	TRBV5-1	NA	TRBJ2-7	TGCGCCAGCAGCCCCCGCGGGCGTCACGAGCAGTACTTC	CASSPRGRHEQYF